Below, 5 T cell receptor beta chains from the same sample are listed, as sequenced in a study of T cell responses to AZD1222 COVID-19 vaccine. The data were produced by immunoSEQ multiplex PCR, yet TCRdb's version contains in-frame clones alone and is incomplete. The sample has 150,000 to 200,000 clones; 94% are singletons. Sequences were derived from peripheral blood, sampled on day 0 of AZD1222 vaccination. Receptors were obtained from an adult in good health.

The genes are TRBV19 and TRBJ2-3; D is perhaps TRBD1 or TRBD2 (5 bases each). The CDR3 runs 15 residues. Germline values: CDR1 LNHDA, CDR2 SQIVND (reference sequence). V lost 7 bases to trimming and J lost 7 bases, with 21 bases between them. CDR3 region: CASTAGTHIGNTQYF. The CDR3 bases are TGTGCCAGTACCGCCGGGACGCACATCGGAAATACGCAGTATTTT.

A note on this clone: The sample holds other DNA sequences that translate to the same CDR3. The rearrangement links TRBV6-5 to TRBJ1-5; D unresolved. Per the germline V gene, CDR1 is MNHEY and CDR2 is SVGAGI. The CDR3 contains 13 residues. Trimming left V 0 bases short and J 5 bases short, with 5 bases between. CDR3 nucleotide sequence: TGTGCCAGCAGTTACTCATGGGATCAGCCCCAGCATTTT. This encodes CASSYSWDQPQHF.

The V call is TRBV18, the J call TRBJ1-4; 10 bases match TRBD1. The CDR3 consists of 16 residues. In germline, CDR1 is KGHSH, CDR2 LQKENI. With 4 bases clipped from V and 1 base from J, the junction kept 3 bases outside the gene matches. The CDR3 nucleotides are TGTGCCAGCTCACGGACAGGGGGGCTAACTAATGAAAAACTGTTTTTT. It yields the protein CASSRTGGLTNEKLFF.

The chain joins TRBV4-1 to TRBJ1-1; D possibly corresponds to TRBD1 (5 bases). Germline CDR1 MGHRA, CDR2 YSYEKL. This CDR3 has 15 amino acids. V was trimmed by 4 bases and J by 9 bases, leaving 21 bases between them. CDR3 residues: CASSRTGPLLGQAFF. The CDR3 DNA follows: TGCGCCAGCAGCCGAACGGGACCTTTATTGGGGCAAGCTTTCTTT.

This rearrangement joins TRBV7-9 to TRBJ1-2, with a tentative D call TRBD1 (5 bases). This CDR3 contains 15 residues. The V end was cut by 7 bases, the J end by 6 bases, with 21 bases between. Germline assignment: CDR1 SEHNR and CDR2 FQNEAQ (reference sequence). CDR3 bases: TGTGCCAGCATTAAACTCCCTCCGGGGGTGGATGGCTACACCTTC. Amino acid sequence: CASIKLPPGVDGYTF. Supplemented by reference TRBV7-9 and TRBJ1-2, the full variable domain reads DTGVSQNPRHKITKRGQNVTFRCDPISEHNRLYWYRQTLGQGPEFLTYFQNEAQLEKSRLLSDRFSAERPKGSFSTLEIQRTEQGDSAMYLCASIKLPPGVDGYTFGSGTRLTVV.